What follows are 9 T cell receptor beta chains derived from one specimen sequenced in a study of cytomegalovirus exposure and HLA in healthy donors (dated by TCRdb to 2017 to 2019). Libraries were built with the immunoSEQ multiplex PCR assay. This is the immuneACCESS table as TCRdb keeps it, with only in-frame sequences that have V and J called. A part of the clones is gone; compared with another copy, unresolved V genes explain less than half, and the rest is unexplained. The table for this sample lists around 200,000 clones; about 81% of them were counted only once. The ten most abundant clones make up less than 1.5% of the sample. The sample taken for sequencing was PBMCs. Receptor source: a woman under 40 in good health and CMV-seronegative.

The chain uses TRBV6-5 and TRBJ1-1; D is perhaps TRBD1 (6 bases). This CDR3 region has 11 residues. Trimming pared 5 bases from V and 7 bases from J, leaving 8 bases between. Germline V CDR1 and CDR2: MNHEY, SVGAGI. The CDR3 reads CASSQQGEAFF. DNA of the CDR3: TGTGCCAGCAGTCAACAGGGTGAAGCTTTCTTT.

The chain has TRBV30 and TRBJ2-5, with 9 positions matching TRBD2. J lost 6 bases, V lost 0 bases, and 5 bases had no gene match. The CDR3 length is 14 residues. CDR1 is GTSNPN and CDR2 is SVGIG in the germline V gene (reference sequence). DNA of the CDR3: TGTGCCTGGAGTGTAGGTAGCGGGGGAAAGACCCAGTACTTC. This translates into CAWSVGSGGKTQYF.

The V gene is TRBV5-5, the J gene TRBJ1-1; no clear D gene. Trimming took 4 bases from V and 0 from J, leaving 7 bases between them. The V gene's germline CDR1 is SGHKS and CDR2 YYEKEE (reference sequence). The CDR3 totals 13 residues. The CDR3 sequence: CASSTSMNTEAFF. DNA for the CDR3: TGTGCCAGCAGCACAAGTATGAACACTGAAGCTTTCTTT.

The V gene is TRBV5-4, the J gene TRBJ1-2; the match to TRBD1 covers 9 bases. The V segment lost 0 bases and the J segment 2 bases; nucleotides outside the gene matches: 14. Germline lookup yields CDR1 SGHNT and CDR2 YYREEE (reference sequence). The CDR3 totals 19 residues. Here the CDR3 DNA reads TGTGCCAGCAGCTTGGGGGGCTCTTCCTTGGACAGGGGCAACTATGGCTACACCTTC. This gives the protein CASSLGGSSLDRGNYGYTF.

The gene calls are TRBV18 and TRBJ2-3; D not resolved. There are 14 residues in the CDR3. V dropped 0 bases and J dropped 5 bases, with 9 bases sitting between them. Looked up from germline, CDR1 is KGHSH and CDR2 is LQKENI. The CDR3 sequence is CASSPPVVLDTQYF. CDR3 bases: TGTGCCAGCTCACCACCCGTCGTGTTAGATACGCAGTATTTT.

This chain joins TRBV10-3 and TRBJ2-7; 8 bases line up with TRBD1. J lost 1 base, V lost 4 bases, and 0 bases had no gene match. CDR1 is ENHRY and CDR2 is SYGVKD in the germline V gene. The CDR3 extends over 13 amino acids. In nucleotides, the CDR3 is TGTGCCATCAGTGGACAGGGGTCCTACGAGCAGTACTTC. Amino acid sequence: CAISGQGSYEQYF.

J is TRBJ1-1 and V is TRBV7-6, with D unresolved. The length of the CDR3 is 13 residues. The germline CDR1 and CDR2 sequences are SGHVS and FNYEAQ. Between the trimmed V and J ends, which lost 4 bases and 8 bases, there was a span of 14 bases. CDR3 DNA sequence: TGTGCCAGCAGCTCCGCAGGCCCCTCGGAAGCTTTCTTT. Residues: CASSSAGPSEAFF.

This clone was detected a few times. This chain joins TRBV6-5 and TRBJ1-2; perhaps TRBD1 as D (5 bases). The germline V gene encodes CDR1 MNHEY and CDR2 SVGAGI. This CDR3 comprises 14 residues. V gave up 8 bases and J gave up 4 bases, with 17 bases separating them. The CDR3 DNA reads TGTGCCAGCGGTACCAGATTGCAGGGCTATGGCTACACCTTC. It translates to CASGTRLQGYGYTF.

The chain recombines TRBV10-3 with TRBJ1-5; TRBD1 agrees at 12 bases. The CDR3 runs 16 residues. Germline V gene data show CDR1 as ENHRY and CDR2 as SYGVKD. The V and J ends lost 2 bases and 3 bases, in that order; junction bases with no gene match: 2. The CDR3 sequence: CAISEGDRGPNQPQHF. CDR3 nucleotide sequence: TGTGCCATCAGTGAGGGGGACAGGGGGCCCAATCAGCCCCAGCATTTT.